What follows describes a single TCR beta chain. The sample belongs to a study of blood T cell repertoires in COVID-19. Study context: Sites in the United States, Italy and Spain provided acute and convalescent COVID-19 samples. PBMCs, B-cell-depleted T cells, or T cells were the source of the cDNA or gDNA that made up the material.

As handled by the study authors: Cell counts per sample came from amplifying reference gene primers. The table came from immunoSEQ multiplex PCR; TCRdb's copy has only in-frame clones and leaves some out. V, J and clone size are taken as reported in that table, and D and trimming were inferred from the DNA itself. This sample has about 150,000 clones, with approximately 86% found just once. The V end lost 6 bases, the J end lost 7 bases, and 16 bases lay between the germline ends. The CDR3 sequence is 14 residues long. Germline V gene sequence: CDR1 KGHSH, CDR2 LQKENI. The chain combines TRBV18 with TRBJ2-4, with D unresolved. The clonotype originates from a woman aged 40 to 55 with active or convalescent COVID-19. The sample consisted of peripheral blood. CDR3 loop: CASSPPRQRNIQYF. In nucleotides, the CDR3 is TGTGCCAGCTCCCCCCCCCGTCAACGGAACATTCAGTACTTC.